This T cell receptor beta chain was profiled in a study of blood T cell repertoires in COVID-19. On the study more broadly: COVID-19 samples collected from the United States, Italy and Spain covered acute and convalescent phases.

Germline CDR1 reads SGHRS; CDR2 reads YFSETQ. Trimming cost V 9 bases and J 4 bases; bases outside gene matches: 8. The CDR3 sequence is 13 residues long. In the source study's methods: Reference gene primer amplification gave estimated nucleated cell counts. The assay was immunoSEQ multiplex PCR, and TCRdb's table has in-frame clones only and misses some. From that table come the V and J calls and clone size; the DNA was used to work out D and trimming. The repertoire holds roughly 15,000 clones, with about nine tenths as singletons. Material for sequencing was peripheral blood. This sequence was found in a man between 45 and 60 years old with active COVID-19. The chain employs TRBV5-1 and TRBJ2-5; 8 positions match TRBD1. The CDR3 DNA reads TGCGCCACAGGGACAGGAGCGCGAGAGACCCAGTACTTC. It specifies CATGTGARETQYF.